This TCR beta chain was documented in a study of tissue T cells after allogeneic stem cell transplantation. The CDR3 sequence is 14 residues long. Per the germline V gene, CDR1 is KGHTA and CDR2 is FQNQQP. Sequencing used immunoSEQ multiplex PCR; TCRdb keeps in-frame clones, though not all of them. The profile covers around 5,000 clones, with 45% appearing a single time and roughly 15% taken by the ten largest. Time point indicated: mouse harvest day 14 after allogeneic transplant. Tail vein injection delivered 10^7 T-cell-depleted bone marrow cells and 10^6 splenic CD5+ T cells. This clone was recorded once. The antigen is undetermined. Gene names refer to mouse genes. The read ends 1 residue shy of where the CDR3 ends; the end is completed using the germline J gene. Study conclusions and caveats: Few T cell clones were shared across patients, but motif clusters showed tissue-specific shared signatures. Blood and spleen captured only part of the tissue TCR repertoire. The study did not identify alloreactive or antigen-specific tissue TCRs, and some clones might be persisting host cells. Within patients, tissue anatomy strongly shaped TCR repertoire composition.

The TCR comes from a female BALB/c mouse given C57BL/6 T cells with graft-versus-host disease after an allogeneic hematopoietic cell transplant. The sample was gut tissue. The chain is built from TRBV23 and TRBJ2-4. The sequenced part of the CDR3 DNA is TGCTCCAGCAGTCAATCGTCAGGGGGGGACACCTTGTAC. It translates to CSSSQSSGGDTLY. The complete CDR3 reads CSSSQSSGGDTLYF.